Following are 24 T cell receptor beta chains from one sample sequenced in a study of T cells in Graves' hyperthyroidism and ophthalmopathy. It was RNA transcripts that yielded the amplified TCR beta CDR3 regions. During a first-round RT-PCR of the TCR CDR3, the HTBI primer set was used. TCRdb ran MiXCR on the multiplex PCR reads and lists one entry per CDR3 protein. The sample has around 620,000 distinct CDR3 sequences, more than 45% seen once. The sequencing sample was made of peripheral blood or thyroid tissue (not recorded which). These TCRs come from an adult woman with Graves' disease, either hyperthyroidism or ophthalmopathy (not recorded which).

The chain is built from TRBV6-5 and TRBJ1-4, with 7 bases aligning to TRBD1. CDR1 and CDR2 (germline): MNHEY, SVGAGI. The V and J ends lost 8 bases and 7 bases, in that order; junction bases with no gene match: 7. This CDR3 is built from 13 residues. The CDR3 reads CASGPDRVEKLFF. In nucleotides, the CDR3 is TGTGCCAGCGGCCCCGACAGGGTTGAAAAACTGTTTTTT.

The CDR3 spells CATRLAGVDEQYF. The CDR3 bases are TGTGCCACCAGACTAGCGGGGGTTGACGAGCAGTACTTC. The chain combines TRBV15 with TRBJ2-7; 11 bases line up with TRBD2. The trim removed 6 bases at V and 5 bases at J, leaving 3 bases unmatched. Germline V lookup: CDR1 LNHNV, CDR2 YYDKDF (reference sequence). The CDR3 extends over 13 amino acids.

The CDR3 sequence: CASSEAWTSGELFF. The CDR3 DNA sequence: TGTGCCAGCAGTGAAGCGTGGACCTCCGGGGAGCTGTTTTTT. This rearrangement joins TRBV2 to TRBJ2-2; no firm D call. This CDR3 contains 14 residues. Germline V gene sequence: CDR1 SNHLY, CDR2 FYNNEI. V was cut by 0 bases and J by 6 bases, with 8 bases left in between.

The gene calls are TRBV5-1 and TRBJ2-3; TRBD1 matches at 7 bases. CDR3 length: 12 residues. Germline CDR1 and CDR2: SGHRS and YFSETQ. V lost 0 bases, J lost 12 bases, and 4 bases stayed unmatched. The CDR3 is CASSLDGTDQYF. The CDR3 bases are TGCGCCAGCAGCTTGGATGGGACAGATCAGTATTTT.

V usage is TRBV6-5 and J usage is TRBJ1-5; TRBD1 agrees at 7 bases. Germline CDR1 reads MNHEY; CDR2 reads SVGAGI. The CDR3 is 16 residues long. V lost 2 bases, J lost 6 bases, and 10 bases stayed unmatched. The CDR3 here is CASSYEDRATPQPQHF. In DNA, the CDR3 is TGTGCCAGCAGTTACGAAGACAGGGCGACTCCTCAGCCCCAGCATTTT.

This clonotype was detected only a few times. A clone one base away is much larger, so this may be a read error. The chain recombines TRBV5-5 with TRBJ1-5, with a possible D match to TRBD1 (5 bases). Germline CDR1 reads SGHKS; CDR2 reads YYEKEE (reference sequence). The CDR3 has 15 residues. The CDR3 DNA is TGTGCCAGCAGCTTGGCAGGGAAAGACAATCAGCCCCGGCATTTT. It encodes CASSLAGKDNQPRHF. The variable domain in full, with the rest retrieved from reference TRBV5-5 and TRBJ1-5, is DAGVTQSPTHLIKTRGQQVTLRCSPISGHKSVSWYQQVLGQGPQFIFQYYEKEERGRGNFPDRFSARQFPNYSSELNVNALLLGDSALYLCASSLAGKDNQPRHFGDGTRLSIL.

This chain links TRBV30 with TRBJ1-1, with a tentative D call TRBD1 (6 bases). Germline CDR1 GTSNPN, CDR2 SVGIG (reference sequence). V lost 2 bases and J 0 bases, leaving 10 bases between the germline ends. This CDR3 is built from 14 residues. As DNA, the CDR3 is TGTGCCTGGAGTACGGGACACTTGAACACTGAAGCTTTCTTT. Translating gives CAWSTGHLNTEAFF. Using reference TRBV30 and TRBJ1-1 for the parts outside the CDR3, the full variable domain is SQTIHQWPATLVQPVGSPLSLECTVEGTSNPNLYWYRQAAGRGLQLLFYSVGIGQISSEVPQNLSASRPQDRQFILSSKKLLLSDSGFYLCAWSTGHLNTEAFFGQGTRLTVV.

Ten or more counts support this clonotype. J is TRBJ1-1 and V is TRBV7-9; 7 bases map to TRBD1. Trimming removed 7 bases from V and 1 base from J; junction bases left unmatched: 6. The CDR3 runs to 14 residues. Germline CDR1 and CDR2: SEHNR and FQNEAQ (reference sequence). The CDR3 bases are TGTGCCAGCATCCCCAGGACAGGGAACACTGAAGCTTTCTTT. Translation: CASIPRTGNTEAFF.

The V call is TRBV29-1, the J call TRBJ2-7; 7 bases align to TRBD2. Per the germline V gene, CDR1 is SQVTM and CDR2 is ANQGSEA. V was clipped by 3 bases and J by 4 bases; unmatched bases: 9. The CDR3 contains 14 residues. CDR3 DNA: TGCAGCGTTGATTTAGGGACTACCACATACGAGCAGTACTTC. It specifies CSVDLGTTTYEQYF.

This clonotype was seen only a few times. The chain has TRBV28 and TRBJ2-7, with D perhaps TRBD2 (6 bases). The CDR3 consists of 14 residues. V shed 5 bases and J shed 1 base, with 12 bases lying between them. Germline V gene sequence: CDR1 MDHEN, CDR2 SYDVKM. This CDR3 is CASSEPGTSYEQYF. The CDR3 DNA is TGTGCCAGCAGTGAACCCGGGACTTCCTACGAGCAGTACTTC.

This rearrangement joins TRBV29-1 to TRBJ1-5; D is possibly TRBD1 (5 bases). CDR3 length equals 12 residues. Trimming stripped 3 bases from V and 11 bases from J, with 14 bases between. Germline V lookup: CDR1 SQVTM, CDR2 ANQGSEA. This CDR3 is CSVDPRGETQHF. The CDR3 bases are TGCAGCGTTGACCCGAGGGGAGAGACCCAGCATTTT.

This clonotype was picked up many times. The chain links TRBV6-5 to TRBJ1-4; 10 bases fit TRBD1. Unmatched junction bases numbered 8, after V lost 6 bases and J lost 7 bases. Per the germline V gene, CDR1 is MNHEY and CDR2 is SVGAGI. CDR3 length: 15 residues. This CDR3 is CASSGGQGVVEKLFF. In DNA form, the CDR3 reads TGTGCCAGCAGCGGCGGACAGGGGGTTGTTGAAAAACTGTTTTTT.

The chain's CDR3 is CASSSGGGWTGELFF. The DNA of the CDR3 is TGTGCCAGCAGCTCCGGGGGGGGCTGGACCGGGGAGCTGTTTTTT. The J gene is TRBJ2-2, the V gene TRBV7-2; the match to TRBD2 covers 8 bases. Trimming took 4 bases from V and 5 from J; bases not matched to a gene: 6. CDR1 and CDR2 (germline): SGHTA, FQGNSA. The CDR3 sequence is 15 residues long. The full variable domain, completed using reference TRBV7-2 and TRBJ2-2, is GAGVSQSPSNKVTEKGKDVELRCDPISGHTALYWYRQSLGQGLEFLIYFQGNSAPDKSGLPSDRFSAERTGGSVSTLTIQRTQQEDSAVYLCASSSGGGWTGELFFGEGSRLTVL.

The table lists this clonotype with many counts. V gene TRBV2 combines with J gene TRBJ2-5, with 12 bases that match TRBD1. The CDR3 consists of 14 residues. V lost 3 bases, J lost 4 bases, and 0 bases stayed unmatched. Germline assignment: CDR1 SNHLY and CDR2 FYNNEI. CDR3 DNA: TGTGCCAGCAGTGAGGGACAGGGGGCAGAGACCCAGTACTTC. Protein: CASSEGQGAETQYF.

This clonotype was found once. The chain links TRBV20-1 to TRBJ2-7, with D tentatively TRBD2 (5 bases). V was clipped by 6 bases and J by 0 bases, with 12 bases between them. The CDR3 has 13 amino acids. Germline V lookup: CDR1 DFQATT, CDR2 SNEGSKA (reference sequence). CDR3 DNA: TGCAGTGCGCCTGCGGGCAGCTCCTACGAGCAGTACTTC. It codes for CSAPAGSSYEQYF.

Concerning this clonotype: It is likely a read error, because the conserved phenylalanine at the end of the CDR3 is missing. This chain links TRBV27 with TRBJ1-6; a possible D gene is TRBD1 (6 bases). Deletions cut 6 bases from V and 6 bases from J, with 12 bases between. Germline-derived CDR1 and CDR2 are MNHEY and SMNVEV (reference sequence). The CDR3 totals 14 residues. CDR3 sequence reads: CASRGQTFNSPLHL. CDR3 DNA sequence: TGTGCCAGCAGAGGACAGACCTTTAATTCACCCCTCCACCTT.

The chain links TRBV19 to TRBJ1-1; D is uncertain. The V and J ends lost 10 bases and 5 bases respectively, with 38 bases between them. CDR3 size: 20 residues. Germline CDR1 LNHDA, CDR2 SQIVND (reference sequence). The CDR3 nucleotides are TGTGCCACCGCGATACTTGCTAGCGGAGTCGCCACCGGGGTGAGGACTGAAGCTTTCTTT. Protein: CATAILASGVATGVRTEAFF.

V is TRBV7-9 and J is TRBJ2-5, with D possibly matching TRBD2 (6 bases). CDR1 is SEHNR and CDR2 is FQNEAQ in the germline V gene (reference sequence). There are 17 residues in the CDR3. V shed 5 bases and J shed 4 bases, with 23 bases lying between them. The DNA of the CDR3 is TGTGCCAGCAGCACCGGGGGTTGGGGAGGAGGTCGAGAGACCCAGTACTTC. This codes for CASSTGGWGGGRETQYF.

The chain combines TRBV29-1 with TRBJ2-7; TRBD1 matches at 7 bases. Trimming at V came to 4 bases and at J to 2 bases, leaving 5 bases not matched to a gene. The CDR3 spans 13 residues. The germline V gene encodes CDR1 SQVTM and CDR2 ANQGSEA. The CDR3 loop is CSVVGDSTYEQYF. CDR3 nucleotide sequence: TGCAGCGTTGTCGGGGACAGCACCTACGAGCAGTACTTC.

This clonotype was detected many times. The V call is TRBV12-3 or TRBV12-4, the J call TRBJ2-5, with D perhaps TRBD1 or TRBD2 (6 bases each). Trimming took off 7 bases at V and 5 bases at J, with 17 bases between the two ends. The CDR3 loop spans 14 amino acids. The CDR3 sequence: CASTLYGGRETQYF. Here the CDR3 DNA reads TGTGCCAGCACCCTTTACGGGGGCAGGGAGACCCAGTACTTC.

This clonotype was counted between two and nine times. The chain recombines TRBV20-1 with TRBJ1-1; a weak D match, TRBD1 (5 bases). There are 14 residues in the CDR3. Between the trimmed V and J ends, which lost 0 bases and 5 bases, there was a span of 13 bases. Germline loops: CDR1 DFQATT, CDR2 SNEGSKA (reference sequence). The CDR3 here is CSARDPRGSTEAFF. CDR3 coding DNA: TGCAGTGCTAGAGATCCCCGGGGCAGTACTGAAGCTTTCTTT.

The rearrangement links TRBV9 to TRBJ2-7; D tentatively reads TRBD1 or TRBD2 (7 bases each). The CDR3 extends over 15 amino acids. V lost 4 bases, J lost 4 bases, and 18 bases lay in between. Per the germline V gene, CDR1 is SGDLS and CDR2 is YYNGEE. The CDR3 DNA reads as TGTGCCAGCAGCCAGGGAGGGGGCGTAGGTTACGAGCAGTACTTC. Amino acid sequence: CASSQGGGVGYEQYF.

The sample holds many counts of this clonotype. This chain links TRBV19 with TRBJ2-7; a weak D match, TRBD1 (6 bases). V dropped 9 bases and J dropped 3 bases, with 12 bases sitting between them. Per germline, CDR1 LNHDA and CDR2 SQIVND (reference sequence). The CDR3 covers 12 residues. The CDR3 region is CASQQGGYEQYF. For the CDR3, the DNA is TGTGCCAGCCAACAGGGTGGCTACGAGCAGTACTTC. Looking up the rest from reference TRBV19 and TRBJ2-7 gives the full variable domain: DGGITQSPKYLFRKEGQNVTLSCEQNLNHDAMYWYRQDPGQGLRLIYYSQIVNDFQKGDIAEGYSVSREKKESFPLTVTSAQKNPTAFYLCASQQGGYEQYFGPGTRLTVT.

In its sample, this clonotype was seen many times. The genes are TRBV7-3 and TRBJ1-2; TRBD1 aligns across 8 bases. This CDR3 is 13 amino acids long. The germline V gene encodes CDR1 SGHTA and CDR2 FQGTGA. The trim removed 1 base at V and 8 bases at J, leaving 3 bases unmatched. CDR3 amino acids: CASSLRQGAGYTF. The CDR3 DNA sequence: TGTGCCAGCAGCTTAAGGCAGGGGGCAGGCTACACCTTC.